These T cell receptor beta chains were read from a single sample in a study of early T cells in non-severe SARS-CoV-2 infection. In TCRdb, the 5' RACE reads were re-called with MiXCR into one record per CDR3 protein. The table includes 60,000 or so distinct CDR3 sequences, 9.3% detected once. What was sequenced was whole blood. The receptors were sampled from an adult who was a healthcare worker with PCR-confirmed SARS-CoV-2 infection or an uninfected control (not recorded which). Both conserved end residues are trimmed from each CDR3. The order of the fields is V gene, J gene, CDR3 protein.

TRBV24-1	TRBJ2-3	ATSDAKAGAGTDTQY
TRBV18	TRBJ1-2	ASSPTAYGYT
TRBV7-7	TRBJ2-5	ASSSVQGSETQY
TRBV7-2	TRBJ1-4	ASAQQDGRNEKLF
TRBV7-8	TRBJ2-2	ASSSRGALTGELF
TRBV5-5	TRBJ2-1	ASREGQGMHEQF
TRBV5-4	TRBJ2-7	ASSLAGAESYEQY
TRBV3-1	TRBJ2-5	ASSQASLAVTQY
TRBV23-1	TRBJ1-1	ASGPGQPMNTEAF
TRBV12-3/TRBV12-4	TRBJ2-5	ASSRGRQETQY
TRBV2	TRBJ1-2	ARRQQANYGYT
TRBV10-3	TRBJ2-3	AISEASGGADTQY
TRBV19	TRBJ2-3	ASSIGATDTQY
TRBV29-1	TRBJ2-6	SVSGGSGANVLT
TRBV6-6	TRBJ1-2	ASSPYRGSGYT
TRBV6-1	TRBJ2-4	ARDKAKNIQY
TRBV13	TRBJ2-7	ASTYLDREYEQY
TRBV20-1	TRBJ1-1	SARDGTGVGTEAF
TRBV7-2	TRBJ2-1	ASTRSYGGGNEQF
TRBV5-4	TRBJ2-5	ASSLVTSIKETQY
TRBV10-3	TRBJ1-6	AISERGWNSPLH
TRBV10-3	TRBJ1-1	AISEFPGGSKNTEAF
TRBV3-1	TRBJ1-1	ASSSRRANTEAF
TRBV20-1	TRBJ1-5	SARDKGLGNQPQH
TRBV20-1	TRBJ1-2	SARDPDSYGYT
TRBV11-1	TRBJ1-2	ASSSPLYGYT
TRBV7-3	TRBJ1-5	ASSERDISNQPQH
TRBV3-1	TRBJ2-7	ASSRQGGSYEQY
TRBV7-9	TRBJ1-1	ATDQQGAGKAF
TRBV30	TRBJ2-3	ALEKDGRDTQY
TRBV9	TRBJ2-3	ASSVVPDTQY